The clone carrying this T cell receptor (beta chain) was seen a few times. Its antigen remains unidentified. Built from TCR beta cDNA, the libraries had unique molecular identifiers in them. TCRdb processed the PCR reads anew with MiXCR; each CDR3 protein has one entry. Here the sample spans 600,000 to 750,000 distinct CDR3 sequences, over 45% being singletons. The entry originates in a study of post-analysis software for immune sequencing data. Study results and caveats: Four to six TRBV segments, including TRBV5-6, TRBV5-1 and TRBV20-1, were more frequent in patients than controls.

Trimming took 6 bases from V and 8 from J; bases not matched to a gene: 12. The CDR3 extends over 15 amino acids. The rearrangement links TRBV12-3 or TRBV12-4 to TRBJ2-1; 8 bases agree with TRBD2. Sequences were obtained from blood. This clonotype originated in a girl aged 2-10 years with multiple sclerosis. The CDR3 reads CASSSIAGPLDEQFF. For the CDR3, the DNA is TGTGCCAGCAGCTCTATAGCGGGACCTTTGGATGAGCAGTTCTTC.